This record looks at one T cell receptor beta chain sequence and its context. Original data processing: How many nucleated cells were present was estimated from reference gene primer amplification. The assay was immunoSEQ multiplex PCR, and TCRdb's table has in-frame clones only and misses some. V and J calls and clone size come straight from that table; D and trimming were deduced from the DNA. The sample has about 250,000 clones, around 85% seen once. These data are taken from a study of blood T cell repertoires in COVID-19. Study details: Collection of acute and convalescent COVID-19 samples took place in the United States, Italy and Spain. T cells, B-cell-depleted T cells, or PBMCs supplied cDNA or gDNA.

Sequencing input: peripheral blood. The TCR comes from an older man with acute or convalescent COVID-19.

The CDR3 nucleotides are TGCGCCAGCAGCCAAGATCTTGGAGGAACTAGCGGGAGCACAGATACGCAGTATTTT. It yields the protein CASSQDLGGTSGSTDTQYF. The rearrangement joins TRBV4-1 to TRBJ2-3, with 9 bases fitting TRBD2. With 0 bases clipped from V and 0 bases from J, the junction kept 10 bases outside the gene matches. This CDR3 region has 19 residues. CDR1 and CDR2 (germline): MGHRA, YSYEKL.